This TCR beta chain appears in the sequencing data of a study of T-cell reconstitution after alpha-beta-depleted transplantation in children (dated by TCRdb to 2015 to 2016). Looking at the study overall: Using TCR repertoire profiling, the study quantitatively followed how T-cell immune reconstitution unfolded in children after TCRalphabeta/CD19-depleted allogeneic hematopoietic cell transplantation.

The CDR3, from cysteine to phenylalanine, totals 15 residues. Kept here is only the CDR3 DNA, which spans 45 bases and is read in frame from base 1. V lost 0 bases and J lost 9 bases; the stretch between them is 15 bases long. The germline V gene supplies CDR1 KGHSH and CDR2 LQKENI. In light of the paper, this sample's treatment or condition label describes: allogeneic hematopoietic cell transplantation with graft depleted of TCRalphabeta T cells and CD19 B cells. Transplant recipients were children who received TCRalphabeta/CD19-depleted allogeneic hematopoietic cell grafts. The library was obtained by PCR. Data came from an Illumina HiSeq 2500. Molecular barcoding was employed in the preparation of TCR libraries, with unique molecular identifiers being used to normalize TCRbeta repertoire quantification. TCRdb ran its own pipeline on the public reads, namely fastp trimming at Q25 and MiXCR clone calling, and kept in-frame beta chains. CDR3 protein sequences are deduplicated, and each keeps its most common genes and DNA. The sample table holds about 460,000 distinct CDR3 sequences, of which about an eighth were seen once. Less than 15% of the sample is taken by the ten largest.

This clonotype was counted only a few times. There is no known antigen for this receptor. Qualities for individual bases were not recorded, and no much larger clone is one base off. The study at large found these results: In some patients, the high TCRbeta diversity seen at day 60 was put down to recipient T cells and intrathymic progenitors that had survived conditioning. Over the following months the frequencies of hyperexpanded clones went down, and after one year T-cell counts and TCRbeta diversity were mostly credited to newly produced T cells. The apparently early recovery of alphabetaT-cell counts about two months after transplant reportedly depended on only several hundred rapidly expanded clones that came from non-depleted graft cells.

Sequences were derived from PBMCs, mostly from graft donor cells, sampled 180 days after TCRalphabeta/CD19-depleted stem cell transplant. This receptor was obtained from a female patient between 2 and 15 years old who had a stem cell transplant for aplastic anemia, so the T cells may come from the graft donor. This chain joins TRBV18 to TRBJ2-4; a weak D assignment points to TRBD2 (6 bases agree). CDR3 reads: CASSPPMAPEGIQYF. The DNA sequence reads TGTGCCAGCTCACCACCGATGGCCCCGGAGGGCATTCAGTACTTC.